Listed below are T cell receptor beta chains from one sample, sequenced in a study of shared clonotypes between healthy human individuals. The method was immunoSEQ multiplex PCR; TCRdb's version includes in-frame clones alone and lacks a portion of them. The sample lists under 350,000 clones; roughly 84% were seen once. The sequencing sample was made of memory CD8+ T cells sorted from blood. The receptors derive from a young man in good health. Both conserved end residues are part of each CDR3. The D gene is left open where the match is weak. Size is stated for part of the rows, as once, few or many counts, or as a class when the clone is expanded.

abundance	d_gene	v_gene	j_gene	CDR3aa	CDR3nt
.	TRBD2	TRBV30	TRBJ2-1	CAWSGSGRRNEQFF	TGTGCCTGGAGTGGTAGCGGGAGAAGGAATGAGCAGTTCTTC
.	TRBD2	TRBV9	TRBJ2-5	CASSALDGGRASETQYF	TGTGCCAGCAGCGCTCTAGACGGCGGGAGGGCCTCCGAGACCCAGTACTTC
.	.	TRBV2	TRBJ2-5	CASSGERAIGETQYF	TGTGCCAGCAGTGGGGAGCGGGCTATCGGGGAGACCCAGTACTTC
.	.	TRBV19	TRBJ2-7	CASSITPGVVSEQYF	TGTGCCAGTAGTATAACCCCGGGAGTAGTCAGCGAGCAGTACTTC
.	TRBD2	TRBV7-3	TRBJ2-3	CASSPGTSGHTDTQYF	TGTGCCAGCAGCCCGGGGACTAGCGGGCACACAGATACGCAGTATTTT
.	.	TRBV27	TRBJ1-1	CASSLSPKSMNTEAFF	TGTGCCAGCAGTTTATCGCCAAAGAGCATGAACACTGAAGCTTTCTTT
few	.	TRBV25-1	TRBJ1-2	CASSEYTGSGYTF	TGTGCCAGCAGTGAATATACAGGGTCTGGCTACACCTTC
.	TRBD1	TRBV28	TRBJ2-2	CASSLSGTGGRLAGELFF	TGTGCCAGCAGTTTATCGGGGACAGGGGGACGATTGGCCGGGGAGCTGTTTTTT
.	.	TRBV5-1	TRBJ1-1	CASSPLIYTEAFF	TGCGCCAGCAGCCCCCTAATTTACACTGAAGCTTTCTTT
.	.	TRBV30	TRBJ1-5	CAWSVSTAVFNQPQHF	TGTGCCTGGAGTGTATCTACAGCAGTTTTCAATCAGCCCCAGCATTTT
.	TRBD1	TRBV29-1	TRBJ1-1	CSVEQGAGEAFF	TGCAGCGTTGAACAGGGGGCGGGTGAAGCTTTCTTT
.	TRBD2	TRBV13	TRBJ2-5	CASSSAGTSGGVGLQETQYF	TGTGCCAGCAGCTCCGCCGGGACTAGCGGGGGGGTCGGCCTGCAAGAGACCCAGTACTTC
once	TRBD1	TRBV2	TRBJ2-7	CASSGTGDYEQYF	TGTGCCAGCAGTGGGACAGGGGACTACGAGCAGTACTTC
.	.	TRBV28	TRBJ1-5	CASSLLRVQPQHF	TGTGCCAGCAGTTTACTCAGGGTTCAGCCCCAGCATTTT
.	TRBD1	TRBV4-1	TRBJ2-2	CASSPRAGGAGELFF	TGCGCCAGCAGCCCTCGGGCAGGGGGCGCCGGGGAGCTGTTTTTT
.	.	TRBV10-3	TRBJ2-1	CAISESGEGSNEQFF	TGTGCCATCAGTGAGTCTGGGGAAGGGAGCAATGAGCAGTTCTTC
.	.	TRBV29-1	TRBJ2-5	CSVDLSDSQETQYF	TGCAGCGTTGATTTATCGGACAGCCAAGAGACCCAGTACTTC
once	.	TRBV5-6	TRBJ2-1	CASQGGIEQFF	TGTGCCAGCCAAGGTGGGATAGAGCAGTTCTTC
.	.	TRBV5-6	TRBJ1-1	CASSLQRNTEAFF	TGTGCCAGCAGCTTGCAACGAAACACTGAAGCTTTCTTT
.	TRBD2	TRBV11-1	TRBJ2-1	CASSYGLAGVLDEQFF	TGTGCCAGCAGCTACGGACTAGCGGGGGTTTTGGATGAGCAGTTCTTC